This entry concerns a single T cell receptor (beta chain). The sample originates from a study of tumor T cells in aggressive B-cell lymphoma. Libraries were prepared by immunoSEQ multiplex PCR; TCRdb keeps only in-frame clonotypes and omits some of them. The sample yields about 5,000 clones, roughly 90% seen once. The CDR3 is 14 residues long. Germline V gives CDR1 GTSNPN, CDR2 SVGIG (reference sequence). V shed 5 bases, J shed 3 bases, and the junction held 10 bases outside the gene matches. The V gene is TRBV30, the J gene TRBJ2-7, with 7 bases that match TRBD1. The source of this sequence is an adult with diffuse large B cell lymphoma. The specimen sequenced was tumor tissue. In DNA, the CDR3 is TGTGCCTGGTGTCCGACAGGGCAATGCTACGAGCAGTACTTC. Its translation: CAWCPTGQCYEQYF.